This is a list of T cell receptor beta chains from one sample in a study of CD8+ T cells in alopecia areata. Measured with immunoSEQ multiplex PCR; TCRdb has only the in-frame clones, and not every one. The repertoire holds approximately 200,000 clones, 50% to 60% seen once, with around 3% in the top ten. Sample: CD4+ T cells sorted from blood, taken at week 4, from a patient treated with tofacitinib. The origin of the receptors is a human donor with alopecia areata. The CDR3 runs from the conserved cysteine through the conserved F or W. A D gene is named only where the DNA matches it firmly. Clone size is given for some rows only: seen once, a few or many times, or a class if the clone is expanded.

abundance: -; j_gene: TRBJ2-7; v_gene: TRBV6-5; d_gene: -; CDR3aa: CASSTSTGEQYF; CDR3nt: TGTGCCAGCAGTACCAGTACAGGCGAGCAGTACTTC
abundance: -; j_gene: TRBJ1-6; v_gene: TRBV14; d_gene: -; CDR3aa: CASSQEPTGRPNSPLHF; CDR3nt: TGTGCCAGCAGCCAAGAGCCTACCGGGAGACCTAATTCACCCCTCCACTTT
abundance: -; j_gene: TRBJ2-6; v_gene: TRBV29-1; d_gene: -; CDR3aa: CSVGRTLSGANVLTF; CDR3nt: TGCAGCGTTGGACGGACCCTCTCTGGGGCCAACGTCCTGACTTTC
abundance: -; j_gene: TRBJ1-6; v_gene: TRBV30; d_gene: -; CDR3aa: CAWSVRTSDSPLHF; CDR3nt: TGTGCCTGGAGTGTTCGGACATCTGATTCACCCCTCCACTTT
abundance: many; j_gene: TRBJ2-2; v_gene: TRBV5-1; d_gene: -; CDR3aa: CASSYSGGVTFTGELFF; CDR3nt: TGCGCCAGCAGCTATAGCGGTGGGGTAACGTTCACCGGGGAGCTGTTTTTT
abundance: -; j_gene: TRBJ1-2; v_gene: TRBV2; d_gene: -; CDR3aa: CASSEVDSTGGYTF; CDR3nt: TGTGCCAGCAGTGAAGTAGACAGCACGGGTGGCTACACCTTC
abundance: -; j_gene: TRBJ2-3; v_gene: TRBV29-1; d_gene: TRBD2; CDR3aa: CSVQRDGTDTQYF; CDR3nt: TGCAGCGTGCAGCGGGACGGCACAGATACGCAGTATTTT
abundance: -; j_gene: TRBJ1-6; v_gene: TRBV30; d_gene: -; CDR3aa: CAWSQGEKSPLHF; CDR3nt: TGTGCCTGGAGTCAAGGGGAGAAATCACCCCTCCACTTT
abundance: -; j_gene: TRBJ1-5; v_gene: TRBV28; d_gene: -; CDR3aa: CASSDIYSNQPQHF; CDR3nt: TGTGCCAGCTCAGACATTTATAGCAATCAGCCCCAGCATTTT
abundance: -; j_gene: TRBJ1-2; v_gene: TRBV20-1; d_gene: -; CDR3aa: CSGKTYGYTF; CDR3nt: TGCAGTGGGAAGACCTATGGCTACACCTTC
abundance: -; j_gene: TRBJ1-5; v_gene: TRBV30; d_gene: -; CDR3aa: CAWSDSRVSNQPQHF; CDR3nt: TGTGCCTGGAGCGATAGCAGGGTTAGCAATCAGCCCCAGCATTTT
abundance: -; j_gene: TRBJ2-4; v_gene: TRBV2; d_gene: -; CDR3aa: CASSEHRPGNIQYF; CDR3nt: TGTGCCAGCAGTGAACACCGACCGGGGAACATTCAGTACTTC
abundance: few; j_gene: TRBJ2-3; v_gene: TRBV7-9; d_gene: -; CDR3aa: CASSLDRGTDTQYF; CDR3nt: TGTGCCAGCAGCTTAGATCGGGGAACAGATACGCAGTATTTT
abundance: -; j_gene: TRBJ2-1; v_gene: TRBV7-8; d_gene: -; CDR3aa: CASSGAGASYNEQFF; CDR3nt: TGTGCCAGCAGTGGGGCGGGGGCCTCCTACAATGAGCAGTTCTTC
abundance: -; j_gene: TRBJ1-5; v_gene: TRBV6-5; d_gene: TRBD1; CDR3aa: CASTDRQGVRPQHF; CDR3nt: TGTGCCAGCACCGACAGACAGGGGGTACGGCCCCAGCATTTT
abundance: -; j_gene: TRBJ1-5; v_gene: TRBV5-6; d_gene: -; CDR3aa: CASSSQGRWQPQHF; CDR3nt: TGTGCCAGCAGCTCACAGGGACGGTGGCAGCCCCAGCATTTT
abundance: -; j_gene: TRBJ2-1; v_gene: TRBV13; d_gene: -; CDR3aa: CASSPQSPGAHNEQFF; CDR3nt: TGTGCCAGCAGCCCCCAGTCTCCGGGGGCCCACAATGAGCAGTTCTTC
abundance: once; j_gene: TRBJ1-5; v_gene: TRBV5-4; d_gene: -; CDR3aa: CASSLPGMDQPQHF; CDR3nt: TGTGCCAGCAGCTTGCCAGGGATGGATCAGCCCCAGCATTTT
abundance: -; j_gene: TRBJ1-2; v_gene: TRBV30; d_gene: -; CDR3aa: CAWIRGGGSYGYTF; CDR3nt: TGTGCCTGGATCCGAGGAGGGGGAAGCTATGGCTACACCTTC
abundance: -; j_gene: TRBJ1-2; v_gene: TRBV28; d_gene: TRBD1; CDR3aa: CASSPTQGAAGSSGYTF; CDR3nt: TGTGCCAGCAGTCCGACACAGGGGGCGGCCGGTTCTAGTGGCTACACCTTC
abundance: -; j_gene: TRBJ1-2; v_gene: TRBV29-1; d_gene: -; CDR3aa: CSVDLPENYGYTF; CDR3nt: TGCAGCGTTGACCTGCCGGAGAACTATGGCTACACCTTC
abundance: -; j_gene: TRBJ1-1; v_gene: TRBV10-3; d_gene: -; CDR3aa: CAIRENTEAFF; CDR3nt: TGTGCCATCAGGGAGAACACTGAAGCTTTCTTT
abundance: -; j_gene: TRBJ1-2; v_gene: TRBV30; d_gene: TRBD1; CDR3aa: CAWENRGPGYTF; CDR3nt: TGTGCCTGGGAAAACAGGGGACCGGGCTACACCTTC
abundance: -; j_gene: TRBJ2-5; v_gene: TRBV7-2; d_gene: TRBD2; CDR3aa: CASSLEGLAGGLRETQYF; CDR3nt: TGTGCCAGCAGCTTAGAGGGGCTAGCGGGGGGGTTACGGGAGACCCAGTACTTC
abundance: -; j_gene: TRBJ2-3; v_gene: TRBV30; d_gene: -; CDR3aa: CAWSGGRTDTQYF; CDR3nt: TGTGCCTGGAGTGGGGGGCGCACAGATACGCAGTATTTT
abundance: once; j_gene: TRBJ1-2; v_gene: TRBV7-2; d_gene: -; CDR3aa: CASSPSRTNYGYTF; CDR3nt: TGTGCCAGCAGCCCTTCCCGGACTAACTATGGCTACACCTTC
abundance: once; j_gene: TRBJ2-5; v_gene: TRBV11-1; d_gene: -; CDR3aa: CASSSRAGKYQETQYF; CDR3nt: TGTGCCAGCAGCTCGCGGGCAGGAAAGTACCAAGAGACCCAGTACTTC
abundance: -; j_gene: TRBJ1-1; v_gene: TRBV29-1; d_gene: -; CDR3aa: CSGLTGRGGTEAFF; CDR3nt: TGCAGCGGCTTAACAGGGAGGGGGGGCACTGAAGCTTTCTTT
abundance: -; j_gene: TRBJ1-6; v_gene: TRBV27; d_gene: -; CDR3aa: CASRVLSSYNSPLHF; CDR3nt: TGTGCCAGCAGGGTCCTTAGCTCCTATAATTCACCCCTCCACTTT
abundance: -; j_gene: TRBJ2-2; v_gene: TRBV30; d_gene: -; CDR3aa: CAFLTGRYTGELFF; CDR3nt: TGTGCCTTCCTCACCGGCAGGTACACCGGGGAGCTGTTTTTT
abundance: many; j_gene: TRBJ1-2; v_gene: TRBV30; d_gene: -; CDR3aa: CAWSDGAWGYTF; CDR3nt: TGTGCCTGGAGTGACGGGGCTTGGGGCTACACCTTC
abundance: few; j_gene: TRBJ1-1; v_gene: TRBV29-1; d_gene: -; CDR3aa: CSVSTGMNTEAFF; CDR3nt: TGCAGCGTTTCAACAGGGATGAACACTGAAGCTTTCTTT
abundance: -; j_gene: TRBJ2-3; v_gene: TRBV6-5; d_gene: TRBD2; CDR3aa: CAVAGGQFNTQYF; CDR3nt: TGTGCCGTCGCGGGGGGCCAATTCAATACGCAGTATTTT
abundance: -; j_gene: TRBJ1-2; v_gene: TRBV30; d_gene: -; CDR3aa: CAWSPGRTYGYTF; CDR3nt: TGTGCCTGGAGTCCGGGACGGACTTATGGCTACACCTTC
abundance: -; j_gene: TRBJ1-2; v_gene: TRBV4-3; d_gene: -; CDR3aa: CASSQDRNYGYTF; CDR3nt: TGCGCCAGCAGCCAGGACAGAAACTATGGCTACACCTTC
abundance: -; j_gene: TRBJ2-7; v_gene: TRBV20-1; d_gene: -; CDR3aa: CSAYAGEEQYF; CDR3nt: TGCAGTGCATACGCCGGGGAAGAGCAGTACTTC
abundance: -; j_gene: TRBJ2-2; v_gene: TRBV4-2; d_gene: TRBD2; CDR3aa: CASSQYPSGGTGELFF; CDR3nt: TGTGCCAGCAGCCAATACCCCAGCGGGGGCACCGGGGAGCTGTTTTTT
abundance: -; j_gene: TRBJ2-4; v_gene: TRBV30; d_gene: TRBD2; CDR3aa: CAWSVGEGNIQYF; CDR3nt: TGTGCCTGGAGTGTAGGGGAGGGGAACATTCAGTACTTC